This entry lists 9 T cell receptor beta chains sequenced from one sample in a study of blood T cell repertoires in COVID-19. Clones were sequenced by immunoSEQ multiplex PCR, and TCRdb holds only the in-frame ones, with some missing. This repertoire shows 62,000 or so clones, 65% to 85% found once; its top ten account for 3.5% to 4%. Sequenced material: PBMCs or T cells enriched from blood (not recorded which). These receptors originate from a woman aged 40-49 years with acute COVID-19.

This clone was detected only a few times. This chain joins TRBV7-6 and TRBJ1-1, with D unresolved. Trimming removed 3 bases from V and 1 base from J, with 6 bases in between. The CDR3 has 13 residues. CDR1 SGHVS and CDR2 FNYEAQ come from the germline V gene. In DNA, the CDR3 is TGTGCCAGCAGCTTTGGGAGGAACACTGAAGCTTTCTTT. As protein: CASSFGRNTEAFF.

The chain combines TRBV24-1 with TRBJ1-5; the match to TRBD1 covers 9 bases. Germline-derived CDR1 and CDR2 are KGHDR and SFDVKD. Unmatched junction bases numbered 10, after V lost 4 bases and J lost 4 bases. CDR3 length: 17 residues. The CDR3 protein is CATSEAGTGKRNQPQHF. CDR3 bases: TGTGCCACCAGTGAAGCTGGGACAGGGAAGAGGAATCAGCCCCAGCATTTT.

The chain joins TRBV11-2 to TRBJ2-2; 7 nucleotides line up with TRBD2. Germline CDR1 is SGHAT and CDR2 is FQNNGV. The J segment lost 7 bases and the V segment lost 0 bases, leaving 8 bases of the junction unmatched. The CDR3 is made up of 16 amino acids. CDR3 amino acids: CASSLDQGGFSGELFF. Written as DNA, the CDR3 is TGTGCCAGCAGCTTAGATCAGGGAGGGTTCAGCGGGGAGCTGTTTTTT. The full variable domain, its missing parts supplied by reference TRBV11-2 and TRBJ2-2, is EAGVAQSPRYKIIEKRQSVAFWCNPISGHATLYWYQQILGQGPKLLIQFQNNGVVDDSQLPKDRFSAERLKGVDSTLKIQPAKLEDSAVYLCASSLDQGGFSGELFFGEGSRLTVL.

This clone was observed once. The chain combines TRBV1 with TRBJ2-3; whether TRBD2, the table's D call, matches the DNA was not checked. TRBV1 is designated a pseudogene. The CDR3 is 17 residues long. The CDR3 DNA reads as TGCACCAGCAGCCAAGTGACTAGCGGGAGGGTAGGAGATACGCAGTATTTT. It encodes CTSSQVTSGRVGDTQYF.

V and J are TRBV29-1 and TRBJ1-2; 12 bases are shared with TRBD1. With V trimmed by 3 bases and J by 4 bases, 6 bases remained unmatched. This CDR3 is 15 amino acids long. Germline V CDR1 and CDR2: SQVTM, ANQGSEA. This chain's CDR3 is CSVEGTGGAFYGYTF. The CDR3, as DNA: TGCAGCGTTGAGGGGACAGGGGGCGCGTTCTATGGCTACACCTTC.

V and J are TRBV21-1 and TRBJ2-3; no check of the table's D call, TRBD2, against the DNA was made. TRBV21-1 is annotated as a pseudogene. The CDR3 covers 18 residues. CDR3 region: CASSRSGGTRPSTDTQYF. The CDR3 DNA reads TGTGCCAGCAGCCGAAGCGGGGGGACCCGCCCTAGCACAGATACGCAGTATTTT.

The rearrangement links TRBV9 to TRBJ2-7; TRBD2 matches at 7 bases. Germline V gene sequence: CDR1 SGDLS, CDR2 YYNGEE. V shed 0 bases and J 6 bases; nucleotides not matched to a gene: 9. This CDR3 region has 15 residues. This chain's CDR3 is CASSVVPSGPLEQYF. DNA of the CDR3: TGTGCCAGCAGCGTAGTCCCTAGCGGCCCTCTCGAGCAGTACTTC.

V is TRBV7-2 and J is TRBJ1-2; tentative D call: TRBD1 (6 bases). Trimming pared 1 base from V and 8 bases from J, leaving 17 bases between. There are 15 residues in the CDR3. Germline values: CDR1 SGHTA, CDR2 FQGNSA. CDR3 DNA sequence: TGTGCCAGCAGCTTAGATTCGGACAGCCCTTGGGGCTACACCTTC. It is translated as CASSLDSDSPWGYTF. The whole variable domain, filled in from reference TRBV7-2 and TRBJ1-2, reads GAGVSQSPSNKVTEKGKDVELRCDPISGHTALYWYRQSLGQGLEFLIYFQGNSAPDKSGLPSDRFSAERTGGSVSTLTIQRTQQEDSAVYLCASSLDSDSPWGYTFGSGTRLTVV.

J is TRBJ1-5 and V is TRBV27; no reliable D call. CDR1 is MNHEY and CDR2 is SMNVEV in the germline V gene (reference sequence). V was shortened by 6 bases and J by 4 bases, with 25 bases between the two germline ends. This CDR3 is 18 amino acids long. The CDR3 DNA sequence: TGTGCCAGCAGCAAATCTCCCTCTACCTTGGAGGAAAATCAGCCCCAGCATTTT. It encodes CASSKSPSTLEENQPQHF.